The 15 T cell receptor beta chains below were found in one sample sequenced in a study of tumor-infiltrating lymphocytes in localized non-small cell lung cancer. Sequencing was performed with immunoSEQ multiplex PCR; in TCRdb, only in-frame clones are kept and a portion is missing. The table lists fewer than 11,000 clones, about 62% of them singletons. Sequenced input: uninvolved lung tissue not adjacent to the tumor. The source of these receptors is a human donor with non-small cell lung cancer.

The J gene is TRBJ2-5, the V gene TRBV11-2, with D possibly being TRBD1 (6 bases). Germline CDR1 SGHAT, CDR2 FQNNGV. V dropped 0 bases and J dropped 4 bases, with 9 bases sitting between them. The CDR3 length is 14 residues. The CDR3: CASSLEIRGETQYF. The CDR3, as DNA: TGTGCCAGCAGCTTAGAAATCAGGGGAGAGACCCAGTACTTC.

V usage is TRBV10-3 and J usage is TRBJ1-1, with 8 bases fitting TRBD1. CDR1 and CDR2 from the germline V gene are ENHRY and SYGVKD. The CDR3 is made up of 15 amino acids. The trim removed 1 base at V and 0 bases at J, leaving 1 base unmatched. CDR3 loop: CAISEWTGLNTEAFF. Here the CDR3 DNA reads TGTGCCATCAGTGAGTGGACAGGGTTGAACACTGAAGCTTTCTTT.

The chain uses TRBV11-3 and TRBJ2-5, with D perhaps TRBD2 (6 bases). V was trimmed by 1 base and J by 1 base, leaving 10 bases between them. Germline V gene sequence: CDR1 SGHNT, CDR2 YENEEA. This CDR3 spans 15 amino acids. CDR3: CASSLGRGGQETQYF. The CDR3 nucleotides are TGTGCCAGCAGCTTAGGGCGGGGAGGCCAAGAGACCCAGTACTTC.

This chain uses TRBV28 with TRBJ1-2, with D perhaps TRBD1 (5 bases). CDR3 length: 15 amino acids. CDR1 is MDHEN and CDR2 is SYDVKM in the germline V gene. Deletions cut 5 bases from V and 5 bases from J, with 18 bases between. The DNA of the CDR3 is TGTGCCAGCAGTCTAAGCCTCGGGGGGTCTTATGGCTACACCTTC. It codes for CASSLSLGGSYGYTF.

The genes are TRBV20-1 and TRBJ1-1; D gene ambiguous. The CDR3 runs 9 residues. The germline gives CDR1 DFQATT, CDR2 SNEGSKA (reference sequence). V was trimmed by 2 bases and J by 6 bases, leaving 1 base between them. CDR3 nucleotides: TGCAGTGCTAGATCTGAAGCTTTCTTT. Translating gives CSARSEAFF.

CDR3 residues: CASRGAQSGQPQHF. The CDR3, as DNA: TGTGCCAGCAGGGGGGCTCAGTCCGGTCAGCCCCAGCATTTT. The chain is built from TRBV27 and TRBJ1-5; D is perhaps TRBD1 (6 bases). The CDR3 is 14 residues long. V lost 6 bases and J lost 6, with 15 bases in between. Germline loops: CDR1 MNHEY, CDR2 SMNVEV (reference sequence).

This chain connects TRBV7-2 to TRBJ1-2, with D possibly being TRBD1 (6 bases). The CDR3 runs 14 residues. Trimming removed 2 bases from V and 3 bases from J, with 10 bases in between. Germline lookup yields CDR1 SGHTA and CDR2 FQGNSA. CDR3 protein: CASSLIAGDYGYTF. The CDR3 DNA is TGTGCCAGCAGCTTAATCGCAGGGGACTATGGCTACACCTTC.

This chain links TRBV4-1 with TRBJ1-1; D is uncertain. CDR3 size: 14 residues. V was shortened by 0 bases and J by 0 bases, with 5 bases between the two germline ends. Germline V gene lookup returns CDR1 MGHRA and CDR2 YSYEKL. Here the CDR3 reads CASSQDTVNTEAFF. The CDR3 region has the DNA TGCGCCAGCAGCCAAGATACGGTGAACACTGAAGCTTTCTTT.

The chain recombines TRBV27 with TRBJ1-5, with TRBD1 as a possible D gene (5 bases). V was pared by 5 bases and J by 3 bases, with 14 bases between. The CDR3 contains 15 residues. Germline lookup yields CDR1 MNHEY and CDR2 SMNVEV (reference sequence). The CDR3 reads CASSPRGRFNQPQHF. The CDR3 DNA reads as TGTGCCAGCAGTCCCCGGGGCCGCTTCAATCAGCCCCAGCATTTT.

The chain employs TRBV9 and TRBJ2-6; D remains ambiguous. V gave up 4 bases and J gave up 0 bases, with 5 bases separating them. CDR1 and CDR2 (germline): SGDLS, YYNGEE. This CDR3 region has 14 residues. The CDR3 nucleotides read TGTGCCAGCAGCCTCATCTCTGGGGCCAACGTCCTGACTTTC. Protein sequence: CASSLISGANVLTF.

This chain uses TRBV18 with TRBJ1-6; TRBD1 matches 7 bases. Trimming took 3 bases from V and 8 from J; bases not matched to a gene: 13. Germline CDR1 is KGHSH and CDR2 is LQKENI. CDR3 size: 17 residues. The CDR3 bases are TGTGCCAGCTCACCTTCGACTCCCGGGACAGACTATTCACCCCTCCACTTT. It codes for CASSPSTPGTDYSPLHF. Full variable domain (missing parts from reference TRBV18 and TRBJ1-6): NAGVMQNPRHLVRRRGQEARLRCSPMKGHSHVYWYRQLPEEGLKFMVYLQKENIIDESGMPKERFSAEFPKEGPSILRIQQVVRGDSAAYFCASSPSTPGTDYSPLHFGNGTRLTVT.

The chain links TRBV4-1 to TRBJ1-5; perhaps TRBD1 as D (5 bases). Trimming took off 1 base at V and 7 bases at J, with 8 bases between the two ends. Germline loops: CDR1 MGHRA, CDR2 YSYEKL. The CDR3 runs to 13 residues. The CDR3 region is CASSQGEGQPQHF. The CDR3 region has the DNA TGCGCCAGCAGCCAAGGGGAGGGGCAGCCCCAGCATTTT.

Only a few counts were recorded for this clone. The V and J genes are TRBV2 and TRBJ1-5; D remains unclear. The CDR3 totals 14 residues. The germline V and J ends were trimmed by 5 bases and 3 bases, with 11 bases remaining between them. Germline CDR1 and CDR2: SNHLY and FYNNEI. CDR3 in amino acids: CASSPDGINQPQHF. For the CDR3, the DNA is TGTGCCAGCAGTCCGGACGGAATCAATCAGCCCCAGCATTTT.

The chain joins TRBV4-1 to TRBJ2-2; 16 bases are a match to TRBD2. Germline lookup yields CDR1 MGHRA and CDR2 YSYEKL. The CDR3 has 20 amino acids. V gave up 3 bases and J gave up 7 bases; unmatched junction bases: 14. This CDR3 is CASSQPGLAGGPDSGGELFF. CDR3 bases: TGCGCCAGCAGCCAGCCGGGACTAGCGGGGGGGCCGGATTCTGGCGGGGAGCTGTTTTTT.

This clone was found a few times. The genes are TRBV7-8 and TRBJ1-1; 9 bases are shared with TRBD1. The CDR3 has 15 residues. Trimming took 3 bases from V and 1 from J; bases not matched to a gene: 3. The germline CDR1 and CDR2 sequences are SGHVS and FQNEAQ. DNA for the CDR3: TGTGCCAGCAGCTTGGGGGGACAGGGGAACACTGAAGCTTTCTTT. Translation gives CASSLGGQGNTEAFF.